This note documents a single T cell receptor beta chain sequence. Germline assignment: CDR1 MNHNS and CDR2 SASEGT. The CDR3 is 16 amino acids. Losses at the gene ends were 2 bases for V and 0 bases for J; bases not matched to a gene: 5. It was with unique molecular identifiers that the TCRbeta library was prepared. TCRdb called the PCR reads again in MiXCR, with one record for every CDR3 protein. Of around 680,000 distinct CDR3 sequences listed, approximately 16% are singletons. This specimen belongs to a study of T-cell reconstitution after alpha-beta-depleted transplantation in children. This clonotype was sampled from a human donor who donated a stem cell graft to a child with acute myeloid leukemia. Sequenced here: PBMCs from the stem cell graft donor, sampled from the stem cell graft. This chain uses TRBV6-1 with TRBJ1-1, with 8 bases lining up with TRBD1. The CDR3 region is CASSELSRGLNTEAFF. In nucleotides, the CDR3 is TGTGCCAGCAGTGAATTGTCCAGGGGGCTGAACACTGAAGCTTTCTTT.